Below are 21 T cell receptor beta chains sequenced from a single sample in a study of radiotherapy plus CTLA-4 blockade in lung cancer (dated by TCRdb to 2016 to 2019). To prepare the library, the immunoSEQ multiplex PCR assay was applied. TCRdb limited this immuneACCESS table to in-frame rearrangements with V and J called. A share of clones is missing; checked studies link under half to unresolved V genes, and the rest is unexplained. A total of 65,000 to 90,000 clones appear in this sample, more than 85% of them only once. The ten largest account for approximately 0.9% of the sample. The source material was peripheral blood, sampled from a patient treated with radiotherapy plus ipilimumab. All receptors derive from a human donor with non-small cell lung cancer who had stable disease on radiotherapy plus ipilimumab.

The CDR3 region is CAWSVGTGGIYEQFF. The DNA for the CDR3 is TGTGCCTGGAGTGTAGGGACAGGGGGCATCTATGAGCAGTTCTTC. V usage is TRBV30 and J usage is TRBJ2-1; 12 bases fit TRBD1. The CDR3 extends over 15 amino acids. The germline gives CDR1 GTSNPN, CDR2 SVGIG (reference sequence). V trimming: 0 bases; J trimming: 8 bases; junction bases outside the gene matches: 5.

This chain connects TRBV11-3 to TRBJ2-3; 8 nucleotides align to TRBD2. Trimming cost V 8 bases and J 4 bases; bases outside gene matches: 14. The CDR3 extends over 16 amino acids. CDR1 is SGHNT, CDR2 YENEEA, per germline. CDR3 sequence reads: CASSPTIAGYPDTQYF. The CDR3 DNA sequence: TGTGCCAGCTCACCCACTATAGCGGGATACCCAGATACGCAGTATTTT.

The chain employs TRBV29-1 and TRBJ1-1; maybe TRBD1 (5 bases). CDR3 length equals 12 residues. The germline V and J ends were trimmed by 3 bases and 6 bases, with 11 bases remaining between them. In germline, CDR1 is SQVTM, CDR2 ANQGSEA. The CDR3 reads CSVEGRESEAFF. CDR3 DNA sequence: TGCAGCGTTGAGGGCAGGGAGTCTGAAGCTTTCTTT.

The chain uses TRBV28 and TRBJ2-5; 8 bases map to TRBD2. V lost 3 bases, J lost 5 bases, and 11 bases stayed unmatched. The germline V gene encodes CDR1 MDHEN and CDR2 SYDVKM. This CDR3 comprises 16 residues. CDR3 region: CASSLAGGAGQETQYF. Written as DNA, the CDR3 is TGTGCCAGCAGTTTGGCGGGGGGAGCGGGGCAGGAGACCCAGTACTTC.

The chain combines TRBV7-3 with TRBJ2-2; 15 positions match TRBD2. The length of the CDR3 is 20 residues. Trimming removed 4 bases from V and 7 bases from J; junction bases left unmatched: 16. Germline V gene data show CDR1 as SGHTA and CDR2 as FQGTGA. CDR3 amino acids: CASSSHRTSGGGMASGELFF. The CDR3 DNA is TGTGCCAGCAGCTCCCACCGGACTAGCGGGGGGGGGATGGCCAGCGGGGAGCTGTTTTTT.

The chain combines TRBV5-1 with TRBJ2-7; 10 bases map to TRBD2. Per germline, CDR1 SGHRS and CDR2 YFSETQ. The ends lost 4 bases at V and 5 bases at J; junction bases unmatched: 15. The CDR3 is 17 amino acids. CDR3 amino acids: CASSVKGLAGASHEQYF. CDR3 nucleotide sequence: TGCGCCAGCAGCGTGAAAGGGCTAGCGGGAGCCTCTCACGAGCAGTACTTC.

The V gene is TRBV18, the J gene TRBJ2-1; no clear D. The germline V and J ends were trimmed by 6 bases and 0 bases, with 9 bases remaining between them. Germline values: CDR1 KGHSH, CDR2 LQKENI. This CDR3 spans 14 amino acids. For the CDR3, the DNA is TGTGCCAGCTCGGTAGTTAGCTCCTACAATGAGCAGTTCTTC. Its protein is CASSVVSSYNEQFF.

The chain uses TRBV6-6 and TRBJ1-2, with a tentative D call TRBD1 (5 bases). Germline V lookup: CDR1 MNHNY, CDR2 SVGAGI (reference sequence). Trimming cost V 6 bases and J 6 bases, with 14 bases left between them. The CDR3 has 13 residues. CDR3 coding DNA: TGTGCCAGCAGGCTAGGGGTCGAGAATGGCTACACCTTC. Its protein product is CASRLGVENGYTF.

This chain connects TRBV5-8 to TRBJ1-1; D might be TRBD1 (5 bases). With 1 base removed from V and 5 bases from J, the gap between germline ends came to 12 bases. CDR1 SGHTS and CDR2 YDEGEE come from the germline V gene. The CDR3 contains 14 residues. In DNA, the CDR3 is TGTGCCAGCAGCTTGCGGGGGGGAAGGACTGAAGCTTTCTTT. Encoded protein: CASSLRGGRTEAFF.

The rearrangement joins TRBV29-1 to TRBJ2-1; either TRBD1 or TRBD2 may fit D (5 bases each). Germline lookup yields CDR1 SQVTM and CDR2 ANQGSEA. V lost 0 bases, J lost 4 bases, and 16 bases lay in between. CDR3 length: 16 residues. CDR3 bases: TGCAGCGTTGAAGAACTAGGGGCTGCCCTGTACAATGAGCAGTTCTTC. This gives the protein CSVEELGAALYNEQFF.

The CDR3 DNA reads TGTGCCAGCAGTTTAGGAGCGGGGCCCCTCGGTGAGCAGTTCTTC. It encodes CASSLGAGPLGEQFF. The chain has TRBV28 and TRBJ2-1; 7 nucleotides line up with TRBD2. Germline trimming cut 2 bases from V and 9 bases from J; bases unmatched to any gene: 10. Germline-derived CDR1 and CDR2 are MDHEN and SYDVKM. The CDR3 contains 15 residues.

This chain uses TRBV23-1 with TRBJ2-6, with 7 nucleotides matching TRBD1. TRBV23-1 is labeled an ORF, and its function is uncertain. The CDR3 contains 15 residues. J was trimmed by 1 base and V by 9 bases; bases with no gene match: 6. The CDR3: CASIGDSSGANVLTF. The CDR3 nucleotides read TGCGCCAGTATTGGGGACAGTTCTGGGGCCAACGTCCTGACTTTC.

Remarks on this clone: Other DNA sequences of this sample code for an identical CDR3. The V and J genes are TRBV7-9 and TRBJ1-5; D is unclear. Germline CDR1 SEHNR, CDR2 FQNEAQ (reference sequence). V was clipped by 1 base and J by 7 bases, with 5 bases between them. There are 12 residues in the CDR3. As DNA, the CDR3 is TGTGCCAGCAGCTTAGGGGGACAGCCCCAGCATTTT. It is translated as CASSLGGQPQHF. The full variable domain, rest sourced from reference TRBV7-9 and TRBJ1-5, is DTGVSQNPRHKITKRGQNVTFRCDPISEHNRLYWYRQTLGQGPEFLTYFQNEAQLEKSRLLSDRFSAERPKGSFSTLEIQRTEQGDSAMYLCASSLGGQPQHFGDGTRLSIL.

This clone was seen more than once but under ten times. The chain couples TRBV6-5 to TRBJ1-6, with 8 bases fitting TRBD1. CDR1 and CDR2 from the germline V gene are MNHEY and SVGAGI. The CDR3 is 15 residues long. The ends lost 0 bases at V and 10 bases at J; junction bases unmatched: 5. CDR3 nucleotides: TGTGCCAGCAGTTACTCCAGGGGGCCAGAGTCACCCCTCCACTTT. Its protein is CASSYSRGPESPLHF.

This chain joins TRBV29-1 and TRBJ1-2; 8 positions match TRBD1. The germline V gene has CDR1 SQVTM and CDR2 ANQGSEA. This CDR3 contains 14 residues. Trimming cost V 3 bases and J 2 bases; bases outside gene matches: 5. The CDR3 here is CSVEQGARNYGYTF. CDR3 coding DNA: TGCAGCGTTGAGCAGGGGGCGCGCAACTATGGCTACACCTTC.

The chain combines TRBV9 with TRBJ2-1; weak D call: TRBD1 (6 bases). V was cut by 2 bases and J by 8 bases, with 8 bases left in between. The CDR3 contains 12 residues. Looked up from germline, CDR1 is SGDLS and CDR2 is YYNGEE. The DNA for the CDR3 is TGTGCCAGCAGCGTGGGGGCCGATGAGCAGTTCTTC. Translated: CASSVGADEQFF.

V is TRBV27 and J is TRBJ1-6; possibly TRBD1 for D (6 bases). The CDR3 has 17 residues. V gave up 5 bases and J gave up 0 bases, with 14 bases separating them. Germline CDR1 is MNHEY and CDR2 is SMNVEV (reference sequence). As DNA, the CDR3 is TGTGCCAGCAGTCCGATAAAGGGGGGCTCCTATAATTCACCCCTCCACTTT. It encodes CASSPIKGGSYNSPLHF.

The chain couples TRBV2 to TRBJ2-1; D is uncertain. Trimming took off 8 bases at V and 12 bases at J, with 8 bases between the two ends. Germline CDR1 reads SNHLY; CDR2 reads FYNNEI. The CDR3 totals 9 residues. The CDR3 protein is CASSGSQFF. DNA of the CDR3: TGTGCCAGCTCAGGTTCGCAGTTCTTC.

The chain couples TRBV11-2 to TRBJ2-7; 12 nucleotides align to TRBD1. The V gene's germline CDR1 is SGHAT and CDR2 FQNNGV. The CDR3 spans 17 residues. J lost 5 bases, V lost 0 bases, and 8 bases had no gene match. The CDR3 coding sequence is TGTGCCAGCAGCTTAGAGTACCGGGACAGGGGGCGCGACGAGCAGTACTTC. The encoded protein is CASSLEYRDRGRDEQYF.

This sequence joins TRBV12-5 and TRBJ2-5; TRBD1 matches 7 bases. This CDR3 has 15 amino acids. V lost 0 bases to trimming and J lost 2 bases; unmatched junction nucleotides: 3. In germline, CDR1 is LGHNT, CDR2 FRNRAP. The CDR3 is CASGLVWTGQETQYF. The CDR3 DNA is TGTGCTAGTGGTTTGGTTTGGACAGGACAAGAGACCCAGTACTTC.

The chain carries TRBV6-1 and TRBJ1-1, with no clear D. Between the trimmed V and J ends, which lost 8 bases and 0 bases, there was a span of 10 bases. Germline CDR1 reads MNHNS; CDR2 reads SASEGT. This CDR3 contains 13 residues. CDR3 protein: CASSFDMNTEAFF. In nucleotides, the CDR3 is TGTGCCAGCTCTTTCGACATGAACACTGAAGCTTTCTTT.